This is a list of T cell receptor beta chains from one sample in a study of blood T cell repertoires in COVID-19. The protocol was immunoSEQ multiplex PCR, while the TCRdb copy is restricted to in-frame clones and leaves out a portion. The sample holds a few hundred thousand clones, 75% to 90% seen once. Sequenced input: peripheral blood. Receptor source: a woman aged 25 to 39 with active or convalescent COVID-19. CDR3s include the opening cysteine and the closing phenylalanine or tryptophan. The D gene is left open where the match is weak. Size is omitted from some rows. Given values are once, few, many or a class for expanded clones.

v_call: TRBV11-3
cdr3_length: 13
d_call: NA
j_call: TRBJ1-6
clone_size: NA
cdr3_aa: CASSQGGNSPLHF
cdr3_nt: TGTGCCAGCAGCCAAGGGGGTAATTCACCCCTCCACTTT

v_call: TRBV5-1
cdr3_length: 16
d_call: TRBD1
j_call: TRBJ1-2
clone_size: NA
cdr3_aa: CASSLGRGQGDYGYTF
cdr3_nt: TGCGCCAGCAGCTTGGGCCGGGGACAGGGGGACTATGGCTACACCTTC

v_call: TRBV9
cdr3_length: 16
d_call: NA
j_call: TRBJ2-5
clone_size: NA
cdr3_aa: CASSRNPGLAGETQYF
cdr3_nt: TGTGCCAGCAGCAGGAACCCGGGACTCGCGGGGGAGACCCAGTACTTC

v_call: TRBV5-6
cdr3_length: 13
d_call: NA
j_call: TRBJ1-5
clone_size: once
cdr3_aa: CASSLERGQPQHF
cdr3_nt: TGTGCCAGCAGCTTGGAACGGGGTCAGCCCCAGCATTTT

v_call: TRBV4-3
cdr3_length: 19
d_call: NA
j_call: TRBJ2-7
clone_size: NA
cdr3_aa: CASTACIKLRGAGSYEQYF
cdr3_nt: TGCGCCAGCACCGCGTGTATAAAACTGAGGGGCGCGGGGAGCTACGAGCAGTACTTC

v_call: TRBV14
cdr3_length: 15
d_call: NA
j_call: TRBJ1-1
clone_size: NA
cdr3_aa: CASSQDGWANTEAFF
cdr3_nt: TGTGCCAGCAGCCAAGACGGTTGGGCGAACACTGAAGCTTTCTTT

v_call: TRBV6-1
cdr3_length: 13
d_call: NA
j_call: TRBJ1-6
clone_size: NA
cdr3_aa: CASSDSFNSPLHF
cdr3_nt: TGTGCCAGCAGTGACAGTTTTAATTCACCCCTCCACTTT

v_call: TRBV7-2
cdr3_length: 15
d_call: TRBD1
j_call: TRBJ1-2
clone_size: NA
cdr3_aa: CASSTRQGTDIGYTF
cdr3_nt: TGTGCCAGCAGCACCCGACAGGGAACGGACATCGGCTACACCTTC

v_call: TRBV6-2/TRBV6-3
cdr3_length: 13
d_call: TRBD1
j_call: TRBJ1-6
clone_size: NA
cdr3_aa: CASSWTGPEPLHF
cdr3_nt: TGTGCCAGCAGCTGGACAGGGCCTGAACCCCTCCACTTT

v_call: TRBV5-4
cdr3_length: 13
d_call: NA
j_call: TRBJ1-2
clone_size: NA
cdr3_aa: CASTPGQFYGYTF
cdr3_nt: TGTGCCAGCACCCCTGGACAGTTCTATGGCTACACCTTC

v_call: TRBV9
cdr3_length: 14
d_call: NA
j_call: TRBJ2-1
clone_size: NA
cdr3_aa: CASSVGAGPREQFF
cdr3_nt: TGTGCCAGCAGCGTAGGGGCAGGTCCACGTGAGCAGTTCTTC

v_call: TRBV5-6
cdr3_length: 18
d_call: TRBD2
j_call: TRBJ2-1
clone_size: once
cdr3_aa: CASHSPAGGYASYNEQFF
cdr3_nt: TGTGCCAGCCACTCCCCAGCGGGGGGGTATGCGTCCTACAATGAGCAGTTCTTC

v_call: TRBV5-1
cdr3_length: 17
d_call: TRBD1
j_call: TRBJ2-6
clone_size: NA
cdr3_aa: CASRSGTGSSGANVLTF
cdr3_nt: TGCGCCAGCAGGTCCGGGACAGGGAGCTCTGGGGCCAACGTCCTGACTTTC

v_call: TRBV30
cdr3_length: 13
d_call: NA
j_call: TRBJ1-5
clone_size: NA
cdr3_aa: CAWSPRREQPQHF
cdr3_nt: TGTGCCTGGAGTCCAAGGAGGGAACAGCCCCAGCATTTT

v_call: TRBV7-9
cdr3_length: 14
d_call: NA
j_call: TRBJ1-2
clone_size: NA
cdr3_aa: CASSPREINYGYTF
cdr3_nt: TGTGCCAGCAGCCCCCGAGAGATCAACTATGGCTACACCTTC

v_call: TRBV5-1
cdr3_length: 14
d_call: TRBD1
j_call: TRBJ1-1
clone_size: many
cdr3_aa: CASSDRATNTEAFF
cdr3_nt: TGCGCCAGCAGCGACAGGGCGACCAACACTGAAGCTTTCTTT

v_call: TRBV19
cdr3_length: 15
d_call: NA
j_call: TRBJ1-6
clone_size: NA
cdr3_aa: CASSIPGQINSPLHF
cdr3_nt: TGTGCCAGTAGTATCCCGGGACAAATTAATTCACCCCTCCACTTT

v_call: TRBV6-6
cdr3_length: 14
d_call: NA
j_call: TRBJ2-5
clone_size: NA
cdr3_aa: CASSQTTDQETQYF
cdr3_nt: TGTGCCAGCAGTCAAACGACAGATCAAGAGACCCAGTACTTC

v_call: TRBV5-1
cdr3_length: 13
d_call: NA
j_call: TRBJ2-7
clone_size: NA
cdr3_aa: CASSSSFPGEQYF
cdr3_nt: TGCGCCAGCAGCTCATCATTCCCGGGGGAGCAGTACTTC

v_call: TRBV6-1
cdr3_length: 15
d_call: TRBD1
j_call: TRBJ2-1
clone_size: NA
cdr3_aa: CASSEGGTGGNEQFF
cdr3_nt: TGTGCCAGCAGTGAAGGCGGGACAGGGGGTAATGAGCAGTTCTTC

v_call: TRBV5-1
cdr3_length: 15
d_call: TRBD1
j_call: TRBJ1-4
clone_size: once
cdr3_aa: CASSEGTGHNEKLFF
cdr3_nt: TGCGCCAGCAGCGAGGGGACAGGGCATAATGAAAAACTGTTTTTT

v_call: TRBV30
cdr3_length: 13
d_call: NA
j_call: TRBJ1-5
clone_size: NA
cdr3_aa: CAWSPRGTQPQHF
cdr3_nt: TGTGCCTGGAGTCCCAGGGGCACTCAGCCCCAGCATTTT

v_call: TRBV7-2
cdr3_length: 17
d_call: NA
j_call: TRBJ2-2
clone_size: NA
cdr3_aa: CASSPRARMLNTGELFF
cdr3_nt: TGTGCCAGCAGCCCGCGGGCCCGGATGCTTAACACCGGGGAGCTGTTTTTT

v_call: TRBV16
cdr3_length: 14
d_call: NA
j_call: TRBJ2-1
clone_size: NA
cdr3_aa: CASSPTSTGNEQFF
cdr3_nt: TGTGCCAGCAGCCCAACCTCGACCGGGAATGAGCAGTTCTTC

v_call: TRBV24-1
cdr3_length: 14
d_call: TRBD1
j_call: TRBJ1-1
clone_size: NA
cdr3_aa: CATSATGTNTEAFF
cdr3_nt: TGTGCCACCAGTGCGACAGGGACAAACACTGAAGCTTTCTTT

v_call: TRBV7-6
cdr3_length: 16
d_call: NA
j_call: TRBJ2-2
clone_size: NA
cdr3_aa: CASSSGATGRSGELFF
cdr3_nt: TGTGCCAGCAGTTCCGGGGCCACAGGGCGGAGCGGGGAGCTGTTTTTT

v_call: TRBV28
cdr3_length: 13
d_call: NA
j_call: TRBJ2-2
clone_size: NA
cdr3_aa: CASSLISTGELFF
cdr3_nt: TGTGCCAGCAGTTTGATTAGCACCGGGGAGCTGTTTTTT

v_call: TRBV7-2
cdr3_length: 15
d_call: TRBD2
j_call: TRBJ2-2
clone_size: NA
cdr3_aa: CASSTGLAGTGELFF
cdr3_nt: TGTGCCAGCAGCACCGGACTAGCCGGCACCGGGGAGCTGTTTTTT

v_call: TRBV15
cdr3_length: 14
d_call: TRBD1
j_call: TRBJ1-1
clone_size: NA
cdr3_aa: CATSRDSGQGGAFF
cdr3_nt: TGTGCCACCAGCAGAGATTCGGGACAGGGAGGTGCTTTCTTT

v_call: TRBV18
cdr3_length: 13
d_call: NA
j_call: TRBJ1-2
clone_size: NA
cdr3_aa: CASSPRTVYGYTF
cdr3_nt: TGTGCCAGCTCACCCCGGACAGTTTATGGCTACACCTTC

v_call: TRBV5-8
cdr3_length: 16
d_call: NA
j_call: TRBJ1-4
clone_size: NA
cdr3_aa: CASSPQAGPLGEKLFF
cdr3_nt: TGTGCCAGCAGCCCCCAGGCGGGACCCCTAGGGGAAAAACTGTTTTTT

v_call: TRBV9
cdr3_length: 14
d_call: NA
j_call: TRBJ1-5
clone_size: NA
cdr3_aa: CASSVEGGDQPQHF
cdr3_nt: TGTGCCAGCAGCGTAGAGGGAGGCGATCAGCCCCAGCATTTT

v_call: TRBV18
cdr3_length: 17
d_call: TRBD2
j_call: TRBJ2-7
clone_size: few
cdr3_aa: CASSPPRTSGGAYEQYF
cdr3_nt: TGTGCCAGCTCACCACCCCGGACTAGCGGGGGGGCCTACGAGCAGTACTTC

v_call: TRBV5-6
cdr3_length: 16
d_call: TRBD1
j_call: TRBJ1-5
clone_size: NA
cdr3_aa: CASSGDRGNSNQPQHF
cdr3_nt: TGTGCCAGCAGCGGGGACAGGGGAAATAGCAATCAGCCCCAGCATTTT

v_call: TRBV12-3/TRBV12-4
cdr3_length: 13
d_call: TRBD1
j_call: TRBJ2-7
clone_size: once
cdr3_aa: CASSDRAVGEQYF
cdr3_nt: TGTGCCAGCAGTGACAGGGCGGTAGGGGAGCAGTACTTC

v_call: TRBV10-2
cdr3_length: 16
d_call: TRBD1
j_call: TRBJ1-1
clone_size: NA
cdr3_aa: CASSERKGWRRDRAFF
cdr3_nt: TGCGCCAGCAGTGAGAGGAAAGGCTGGAGGCGGGACAGAGCTTTCTTT

v_call: TRBV10-3
cdr3_length: 19
d_call: TRBD1
j_call: TRBJ1-1
clone_size: NA
cdr3_aa: CAISGEVIQGPVGNTEAFF
cdr3_nt: TGTGCCATCAGCGGGGAAGTAATACAGGGGCCAGTGGGGAACACTGAAGCTTTCTTT

v_call: TRBV5-5
cdr3_length: 14
d_call: NA
j_call: TRBJ2-5
clone_size: few
cdr3_aa: CASSPRQVQETQYF
cdr3_nt: TGTGCCAGCAGCCCCCGACAAGTCCAAGAGACCCAGTACTTC

v_call: TRBV19
cdr3_length: 12
d_call: NA
j_call: TRBJ1-1
clone_size: NA
cdr3_aa: CASSIGATEAFF
cdr3_nt: TGTGCCAGTAGTATAGGGGCCACTGAAGCTTTCTTT

v_call: TRBV5-5
cdr3_length: 16
d_call: TRBD2
j_call: TRBJ2-3
clone_size: NA
cdr3_aa: CASSLRLAGLSDTQYF
cdr3_nt: TGTGCCAGCAGCTTGAGGCTAGCGGGGCTATCAGATACGCAGTATTTT

v_call: TRBV9
cdr3_length: 17
d_call: TRBD1
j_call: TRBJ1-4
clone_size: NA
cdr3_aa: CASSETGTGLFREKLFF
cdr3_nt: TGTGCCAGCAGCGAAACCGGGACAGGGCTTTTTCGTGAAAAACTGTTTTTT

v_call: TRBV15
cdr3_length: 13
d_call: TRBD1
j_call: TRBJ1-1
clone_size: NA
cdr3_aa: CATSRDSAGGAFF
cdr3_nt: TGTGCCACCAGCAGAGATTCGGCAGGGGGGGCTTTCTTT

v_call: TRBV7-2
cdr3_length: 16
d_call: TRBD2
j_call: TRBJ2-7
clone_size: NA
cdr3_aa: CASSPYPGLAAYEQYF
cdr3_nt: TGTGCCAGCAGCCCCTACCCGGGACTAGCAGCCTACGAGCAGTACTTC

v_call: TRBV27
cdr3_length: 15
d_call: NA
j_call: TRBJ1-1
clone_size: NA
cdr3_aa: CASSSPRGMTGEAFF
cdr3_nt: TGTGCCAGCAGTTCACCCCGCGGTATGACGGGTGAAGCTTTCTTT

v_call: TRBV7-2
cdr3_length: 16
d_call: TRBD2
j_call: TRBJ2-2
clone_size: once
cdr3_aa: CASSAGRADHTGELFF
cdr3_nt: TGTGCCAGCAGCGCTGGGAGGGCGGACCACACCGGGGAGCTGTTTTTT

v_call: TRBV2
cdr3_length: 15
d_call: NA
j_call: TRBJ2-2
clone_size: NA
cdr3_aa: CASSRNGRDTGELFF
cdr3_nt: TGTGCCAGCAGCAGGAACGGCAGAGACACCGGGGAGCTGTTTTTT

v_call: TRBV18
cdr3_length: 14
d_call: TRBD1
j_call: TRBJ1-1
clone_size: once
cdr3_aa: CASSTTGVGTEAFF
cdr3_nt: TGTGCCAGCTCAACAACAGGGGTTGGGACTGAAGCTTTCTTT

v_call: TRBV6-5
cdr3_length: 15
d_call: TRBD1
j_call: TRBJ2-2
clone_size: once
cdr3_aa: CASSQQGAGTGELFF
cdr3_nt: TGTGCCAGCAGCCAACAGGGGGCGGGCACCGGGGAGCTGTTTTTT

v_call: TRBV28
cdr3_length: 15
d_call: NA
j_call: TRBJ1-1
clone_size: NA
cdr3_aa: CASSLGGGWNTEAFF
cdr3_nt: TGTGCCAGCAGTTTAGGGGGGGGCTGGAACACTGAAGCTTTCTTT

v_call: TRBV7-2
cdr3_length: 16
d_call: TRBD1
j_call: TRBJ1-2
clone_size: NA
cdr3_aa: CASRPTGQGALYGYTF
cdr3_nt: TGTGCCAGCAGACCCACCGGACAGGGGGCACTGTATGGCTACACCTTC

v_call: TRBV5-1
cdr3_length: 15
d_call: TRBD2
j_call: TRBJ2-5
clone_size: NA
cdr3_aa: CASSKAGGPEETQYF
cdr3_nt: TGCGCCAGCAGCAAAGCGGGGGGGCCGGAGGAGACCCAGTACTTC

v_call: TRBV4-1
cdr3_length: 15
d_call: TRBD2
j_call: TRBJ2-3
clone_size: NA
cdr3_aa: CASSQVLGRADTQYF
cdr3_nt: TGCGCCAGCAGCCAAGTTTTAGGGAGGGCAGATACGCAGTATTTT

v_call: TRBV30
cdr3_length: 13
d_call: NA
j_call: TRBJ2-7
clone_size: few
cdr3_aa: CAWSVTRSLEQYF
cdr3_nt: TGTGCCTGGAGTGTTACTCGGTCTCTCGAGCAGTACTTC

v_call: TRBV27
cdr3_length: 14
d_call: NA
j_call: TRBJ1-2
clone_size: NA
cdr3_aa: CASSLSGGRRGYTF
cdr3_nt: TGTGCCAGCAGCCTCAGCGGGGGGCGACGTGGCTACACCTTC